This T cell receptor beta chain came from a study of OX40 agonist ivuxolimab in advanced cancers. Concerning this clone: Its target is unknown.

Points from the study as a whole: The CD4+ and CD8+ T cells in the blood had expanded clonally by week 6 at 0.1 to 3.0 mg/kg. Researchers report that CD8+ T cells had, on average, more expanded clones than CD4+. Certain nonresponding patients likewise had low normalized T-cell clonal expansion. Partial responders dosed at 0.1-3.0 mg/kg displayed clonal expansion ranking among the lowest.

The CDR3 contains 16 residues. Trimming left V 8 bases short and J 0 bases short, with 17 bases between. The V gene's germline CDR1 is MNHNY and CDR2 SVGAGI (reference sequence). The assay was immunoSEQ multiplex PCR, and TCRdb's table has in-frame clones only and misses some. The table lists 40,000 to 45,000 clones, 75% to 90% of them singletons. This specimen consisted of CD4+ or CD8+ T cells sorted from blood, obtained in a trial of the OX40 agonist ivuxolimab. This TCR derives from an adult with an advanced solid tumor such as melanoma, head and neck, liver or kidney cancer. The rearrangement uses TRBV6-6 and TRBJ1-5; D may be TRBD1 (5 bases). CDR3 bases: TGTGCCAGCGGCGACAGAGGATCATATAGCAATCAGCCCCAGCATTTT. Its protein is CASGDRGSYSNQPQHF.